The 16 T cell receptor beta chains in this list originate from one sample, sequenced in a study of blood T cell repertoires in COVID-19. Profiling relied on immunoSEQ multiplex PCR, and the TCRdb table lists in-frame clones only, not all of them. The sample holds approximately 200,000 clones, roughly 85% seen once. Sequencing used PBMCs or T cells enriched from blood (not recorded which). These receptors came from a man aged 40-49 years who had recovered from COVID-19.

The genes are TRBV6-6 and TRBJ1-2; D not certain. The CDR3 has 16 residues. Germline CDR1 and CDR2: MNHNY and SVGAGI (reference sequence). The germline V and J ends were trimmed by 0 bases and 4 bases, with 15 bases remaining between them. In nucleotides, the CDR3 is TGTGCCAGCAGTTACTCGACCGGGAGCGGATTCTATGGCTACACCTTC. This codes for CASSYSTGSGFYGYTF.

The chain couples TRBV11-3 to TRBJ2-1, with D possibly being TRBD2 (6 bases). The V end lost 0 bases, the J end lost 1 base, and 10 bases lay between the germline ends. The CDR3 is 16 amino acids. Germline V CDR1 and CDR2: SGHNT, YENEEA. CDR3 bases: TGTGCCAGCAGCTTAGATCCCAGCGGGTCCTACAATGAGCAGTTCTTC. Translated, it gives CASSLDPSGSYNEQFF. The full variable domain, in which reference TRBV11-3 and TRBJ2-1 provide the parts outside the CDR3, is EAGVVQSPRYKIIEKKQPVAFWCNPISGHNTLYWYLQNLGQGPELLIRYENEEAVDDSQLPKDRFSAERLKGVDSTLKIQPAELGDSAVYLCASSLDPSGSYNEQFFGPGTRLTVL.

The chain recombines TRBV18 with TRBJ2-7; 9 nucleotides agree with TRBD1. The length of the CDR3 is 15 residues. Germline values: CDR1 KGHSH, CDR2 LQKENI. The V and J ends lost 5 bases and 6 bases, in that order; junction bases with no gene match: 11. For the CDR3, the DNA is TGTGCCAGCTCAGGGCAGGGACAGGGTTTAGCCGAGCAGTACTTC. This translates into CASSGQGQGLAEQYF.

The gene calls are TRBV30 and TRBJ1-3; the D is unclear. Germline CDR1 GTSNPN, CDR2 SVGIG (reference sequence). The length of the CDR3 is 16 residues. Trimming stripped 5 bases from V and 2 bases from J, with 19 bases between. CDR3: CAWWTSGRAAGNTIYF. As DNA, the CDR3 is TGTGCCTGGTGGACTAGCGGGAGGGCTGCTGGAAACACCATATATTTT.

The chain uses TRBV11-2 and TRBJ2-7; 11 bases match TRBD2. The CDR3 runs to 15 residues. Germline V gene lookup returns CDR1 SGHAT and CDR2 FQNNGV. J was trimmed by 4 bases and V by 0 bases; bases with no gene match: 2. In DNA form, the CDR3 reads TGTGCCAGCAGCTTAGAGACTAGCGGGAAGTACGAGCAGTACTTC. Its translation: CASSLETSGKYEQYF.

The V gene is TRBV3-1 (or the pseudogene TRBV3-2), the J gene TRBJ1-1; the D is unclear. Trimming took 0 bases from V and 4 from J, leaving 9 bases between them. CDR1 is LGHDT, CDR2 YNNKEL, per germline (reference sequence). The CDR3 extends over 14 amino acids. Written as DNA, the CDR3 is TGTGCCAGCAGCCAAGATCAGCCGGGCACTGAAGCTTTCTTT. Its translation is CASSQDQPGTEAFF.

This clone was picked up many times. This sequence joins TRBV3-1 (or the pseudogene TRBV3-2) and TRBJ2-2; 7 positions match TRBD2. Losses at the gene ends were 0 bases for V and 7 bases for J; bases not matched to a gene: 5. The CDR3 loop spans 15 amino acids. Germline CDR1 and CDR2: LGHDT and YNNKEL (reference sequence). Here the CDR3 reads CASSQDAGADGELFF. In nucleotides, the CDR3 is TGTGCCAGCAGCCAAGACGCGGGAGCGGACGGGGAGCTGTTTTTT.

This chain connects TRBV29-1 to TRBJ2-3, with 8 bases lining up with TRBD1. Trimming removed 7 bases from V and 3 bases from J; junction bases left unmatched: 12. Germline lookup yields CDR1 SQVTM and CDR2 ANQGSEA. The CDR3 loop spans 15 amino acids. CDR3 amino acids: CSAKIRQGWTDTQYF. The CDR3 bases are TGCAGCGCTAAGATACGACAGGGGTGGACAGATACGCAGTATTTT.

The gene calls are TRBV19 and TRBJ2-5; D gene ambiguous. The CDR3 extends over 14 amino acids. Germline-derived CDR1 and CDR2 are LNHDA and SQIVND (reference sequence). Trimming removed 4 bases from V and 2 bases from J, with 11 bases in between. The CDR3 nucleotides are TGTGCCAGTAGTAAATCCTCCCTACAAGAGACCCAGTACTTC. This sequence encodes CASSKSSLQETQYF.

The gene calls are TRBV5-1 and TRBJ1-3; 7 bases align to TRBD1. Germline trimming cut 2 bases from V and 0 bases from J; bases unmatched to any gene: 8. From germline, CDR1 is SGHRS and CDR2 YFSETQ. There are 17 residues in the CDR3. CDR3 loop: CASSLGGTVSSGNTIYF. The CDR3 region has the DNA TGCGCCAGCAGCTTAGGCGGGACAGTGAGCTCTGGAAACACCATATATTTT.

The chain links TRBV5-6 to TRBJ1-6; 10 bases fit TRBD1. The J segment lost 10 bases and the V segment lost 4 bases, leaving 5 bases of the junction unmatched. The CDR3 contains 14 residues. Germline lookup yields CDR1 SGHDT and CDR2 YYEEEE. The CDR3 DNA follows: TGTGCCAGCAGCGAGGGACAGGGGTACTCACCCCTCCACTTT. Protein sequence: CASSEGQGYSPLHF.

This chain connects TRBV6-5 to TRBJ1-5; a weak D match, TRBD1 (6 bases). The CDR3 is 15 amino acids. Trimming pared 5 bases from V and 3 bases from J, leaving 14 bases between. Germline V gene data show CDR1 as MNHEY and CDR2 as SVGAGI. CDR3 region: CASSPQGGANQPQHF. CDR3 DNA sequence: TGTGCCAGCAGTCCACAGGGAGGGGCCAATCAGCCCCAGCATTTT.

The rearrangement uses TRBV19 and TRBJ1-5; D unresolved. CDR3 length: 14 residues. Germline CDR1 and CDR2: LNHDA and SQIVND (reference sequence). Between the trimmed V and J ends, which lost 5 bases and 4 bases, there was a span of 12 bases. The CDR3 sequence: CASSSGARNQPQHF. The CDR3 DNA sequence: TGTGCCAGTAGTTCGGGAGCTAGAAATCAGCCCCAGCATTTT. Complete variable domain (other parts from reference TRBV19 and TRBJ1-5): DGGITQSPKYLFRKEGQNVTLSCEQNLNHDAMYWYRQDPGQGLRLIYYSQIVNDFQKGDIAEGYSVSREKKESFPLTVTSAQKNPTAFYLCASSSGARNQPQHFGDGTRLSIL.

This chain uses TRBV5-5 with TRBJ2-7; the D is unclear. Germline CDR1 is SGHKS and CDR2 is YYEKEE (reference sequence). The CDR3 has 12 residues. The V end lost 4 bases, the J end lost 3 bases, and 8 bases lay between the germline ends. The CDR3 is CASSPYSYEQYF. DNA of the CDR3: TGTGCCAGCAGCCCCTACAGCTACGAGCAGTACTTC.

The J gene is TRBJ2-7, the V gene TRBV19, with D possibly being TRBD2 (6 bases). The CDR3 loop spans 13 amino acids. V was clipped by 10 bases and J by 4 bases, with 17 bases between them. Germline lookup yields CDR1 LNHDA and CDR2 SQIVND (reference sequence). This chain's CDR3 is CATTGTHLYEQYF. CDR3 nucleotide sequence: TGTGCCACTACCGGGACTCATCTTTACGAGCAGTACTTC.

Comment on this clone: One end of the junction fails to match germline, which may point to a read error. The chain uses TRBV24-1 and TRBJ2-1; TRBD2 aligns across 13 bases. The CDR3 spans 13 residues. The germline gives CDR1 KGHDR, CDR2 SFDVKD. The DNA of the CDR3 is TGTGCCACCAGTGACCTACTAGCGGGAGGGCTCGTCTTC. It translates to CATSDLLAGGLVF.